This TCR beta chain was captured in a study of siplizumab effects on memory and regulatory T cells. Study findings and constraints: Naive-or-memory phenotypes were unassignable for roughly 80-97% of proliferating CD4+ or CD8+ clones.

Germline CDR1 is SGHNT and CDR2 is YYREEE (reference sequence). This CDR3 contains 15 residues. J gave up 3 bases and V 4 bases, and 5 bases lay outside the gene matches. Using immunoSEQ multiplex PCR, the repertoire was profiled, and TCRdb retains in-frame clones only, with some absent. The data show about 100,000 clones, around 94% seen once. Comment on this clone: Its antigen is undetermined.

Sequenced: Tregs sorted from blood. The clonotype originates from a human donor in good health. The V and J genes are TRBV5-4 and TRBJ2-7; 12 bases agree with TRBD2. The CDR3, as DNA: TGTGCCAGCAGCGACGGACTAGCGGGAATCTACGAGCAGTACTTC. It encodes CASSDGLAGIYEQYF.